The 31 T cell receptor beta chains below were found in one sample sequenced in a study of technical replicates of blood from a handful of donors. Profiled with immunoSEQ multiplex PCR; TCRdb holds only in-frame clones, not every one. This table has more than 80,000 clones, 90% to 97% appearing once. The sample was T cells isolated from PBMCs. These TCRs come from a human donor in good health.

The rearrangement joins TRBV2 to TRBJ2-7, with TRBD1 matching over 9 bases. This CDR3 region has 13 residues. The J segment lost 1 base and the V segment lost 6 bases, leaving 1 base of the junction unmatched. Germline CDR1 reads SNHLY; CDR2 reads FYNNEI. As DNA, the CDR3 is TGTGCCAGCAGCGGGACAGGGTCCTACGAGCAGTACTTC. This gives the protein CASSGTGSYEQYF.

The genes are TRBV5-1 and TRBJ2-3, with D uncertain. V lost 4 bases, J lost 5 bases, and 5 bases lay in between. Germline V gene sequence: CDR1 SGHRS, CDR2 YFSETQ. This CDR3 has 11 amino acids. The CDR3 nucleotides read TGCGCCAGCAGCCTAGGAGATACGCAGTATTTT. Protein sequence: CASSLGDTQYF.

The chain is built from TRBV27 and TRBJ2-7; D remains ambiguous. Germline V gene data show CDR1 as MNHEY and CDR2 as SMNVEV (reference sequence). The length of the CDR3 is 16 residues. Trimming cost V 3 bases and J 6 bases, with 21 bases left between them. CDR3 coding DNA: TGTGCCAGCAGTTTTCGGGTCCGATCCCTACCCTTCGAGCAGTACTTC. It yields the protein CASSFRVRSLPFEQYF.

The chain couples TRBV4-3 to TRBJ2-3, with 12 positions matching TRBD2. The CDR3 length is 16 residues. Unmatched junction bases numbered 2, after V lost 4 bases and J lost 0 bases. Germline loops: CDR1 LGHNA, CDR2 YSLEER. CDR3 residues: CASSRGTSGSTDTQYF. For the CDR3, the DNA is TGCGCCAGCAGCCGAGGGACTAGCGGGAGCACAGATACGCAGTATTTT.

Only one count was recorded for this clone. This chain uses TRBV19 with TRBJ2-1; TRBD1 matches at 12 bases. Germline V gene lookup returns CDR1 LNHDA and CDR2 SQIVND (reference sequence). The CDR3 is 15 residues long. J lost 8 bases, V lost 7 bases, and 9 bases had no gene match. The CDR3 here is CASISRDRGLDEQFF. In nucleotides, the CDR3 is TGTGCCAGTATCAGCCGGGACAGGGGGCTTGATGAGCAGTTCTTC.

The V call is TRBV7-9, the J call TRBJ2-6; 9 bases are shared with TRBD1. Per germline, CDR1 SEHNR and CDR2 FQNEAQ (reference sequence). J gave up 4 bases and V 7 bases, and 8 bases lay outside the gene matches. This CDR3 comprises 16 residues. For the CDR3, the DNA is TGTGCCAGCATCCGAACAGGGGGCTCGGGGGCCAACGTCCTGACTTTC. Its protein product is CASIRTGGSGANVLTF. Drawing the rest from reference TRBV7-9 and TRBJ2-6, the complete variable domain is DTGVSQNPRHKITKRGQNVTFRCDPISEHNRLYWYRQTLGQGPEFLTYFQNEAQLEKSRLLSDRFSAERPKGSFSTLEIQRTEQGDSAMYLCASIRTGGSGANVLTFGAGSRLTVL.

This clone was recorded once. The chain uses TRBV27 and TRBJ2-1; perhaps TRBD2 as D (5 bases). The CDR3 length is 14 residues. Germline lookup yields CDR1 MNHEY and CDR2 SMNVEV (reference sequence). The ends were cut back, 3 bases at V and 4 bases at J, with 10 bases in the middle. CDR3 region: CASSFYWTYNEQFF. CDR3 DNA: TGTGCCAGCAGTTTCTACTGGACTTACAATGAGCAGTTCTTC.

The rearrangement uses TRBV6-6 and TRBJ1-4; no clear D gene. CDR1 MNHNY and CDR2 SVGAGI come from the germline V gene (reference sequence). CDR3 length: 12 residues. V was shortened by 4 bases and J by 4 bases, with 4 bases between the two germline ends. The chain's CDR3 is CASSFGNEKLFF. In DNA, the CDR3 is TGTGCCAGCAGTTTCGGTAATGAAAAACTGTTTTTT.

V gene TRBV28 combines with J gene TRBJ1-3; D uncertain. Germline V gene data show CDR1 as MDHEN and CDR2 as SYDVKM. V lost 3 bases and J 4 bases, leaving 4 bases between the germline ends. This CDR3 is built from 12 residues. The DNA for the CDR3 is TGTGCCAGCAGTTTGGAGGGAAACACCATATATTTT. Translation: CASSLEGNTIYF. The variable domain in full, completed from reference TRBV28 and TRBJ1-3, reads DVKVTQSSRYLVKRTGEKVFLECVQDMDHENMFWYRQDPGLGLRLIYFSYDVKMKEKGDIPEGYSVSREKKERFSLILESASTNQTSMYLCASSLEGNTIYFGEGSWLTVV.

The chain is built from TRBV29-1 and TRBJ1-1, with 7 bases that match TRBD1. From germline, CDR1 is SQVTM and CDR2 ANQGSEA. The V segment lost 7 bases and the J segment 2 bases; nucleotides outside the gene matches: 7. This CDR3 has 13 residues. The DNA of the CDR3 is TGCAGCGCTCTGGGACAGATCAACACTGAAGCTTTCTTT. This codes for CSALGQINTEAFF.

The gene calls are TRBV7-9 and TRBJ1-1; tentative D call: TRBD1 (5 bases). Germline loops: CDR1 SEHNR, CDR2 FQNEAQ (reference sequence). The V and J ends lost 5 bases and 5 bases respectively, with 18 bases between them. The CDR3 runs to 15 residues. CDR3 sequence (DNA): TGTGCCAGCAGCAGATTCAGGGATACGGGTACTGAAGCTTTCTTT. This encodes CASSRFRDTGTEAFF.

The chain uses TRBV11-2 and TRBJ2-7; the D gene is possibly TRBD1 (6 bases). Germline V lookup: CDR1 SGHAT, CDR2 FQNNGV. The ends were cut back, 3 bases at V and 2 bases at J, with 17 bases in the middle. The CDR3 extends over 16 amino acids. In DNA, the CDR3 is TGTGCCAGCAGCTTGGCCAAGGGCAGGGGAGCCTACGAGCAGTACTTC. This codes for CASSLAKGRGAYEQYF.

In nucleotides, the CDR3 is TGTGCCAGCAGTGAATTAGGGGTCCAAGAGACCCAGTACTTC. Translation: CASSELGVQETQYF. The chain links TRBV6-1 to TRBJ2-5; a possible D gene is TRBD1 (5 bases). Trimming left V 2 bases short and J 1 base short, with 8 bases between. The CDR3 has 14 amino acids. Germline lookup yields CDR1 MNHNS and CDR2 SASEGT.

V usage is TRBV28 and J usage is TRBJ2-2; D uncertain. The CDR3 is 13 amino acids. The germline CDR1 and CDR2 sequences are MDHEN and SYDVKM. The V and J ends lost 6 bases and 3 bases respectively, with 8 bases between them. As DNA, the CDR3 is TGTGCCAGCAGGGCAGACTACACCGGGGAGCTGTTTTTT. Its protein is CASRADYTGELFF. Variable domain in full (rest from reference TRBV28 and TRBJ2-2): DVKVTQSSRYLVKRTGEKVFLECVQDMDHENMFWYRQDPGLGLRLIYFSYDVKMKEKGDIPEGYSVSREKKERFSLILESASTNQTSMYLCASRADYTGELFFGEGSRLTVL.

The chain recombines TRBV5-1 with TRBJ1-2; tentatively, D is TRBD1 (6 bases). V dropped 4 bases and J dropped 2 bases, with 12 bases sitting between them. The CDR3 spans 14 residues. CDR1 SGHRS and CDR2 YFSETQ come from the germline V gene. The CDR3 region has the DNA TGCGCCAGCAGCAGGACCGGGACAAACTATGGCTACACCTTC. This sequence encodes CASSRTGTNYGYTF.

The V and J genes are TRBV19 and TRBJ1-1, with 8 bases matching TRBD1. The V segment lost 4 bases and the J segment 4 bases; nucleotides outside the gene matches: 2. Germline V CDR1 and CDR2: LNHDA, SQIVND (reference sequence). The CDR3 contains 13 residues. The CDR3 DNA sequence: TGTGCCAGTAGTAGGGGACAGGTCACTGAAGCTTTCTTT. Amino acids: CASSRGQVTEAFF.

This clone was found once. This chain links TRBV6-5 with TRBJ1-1, with 10 bases identical to TRBD1. Trimming removed 6 bases from V and 3 bases from J; junction bases left unmatched: 7. The CDR3 is 15 residues long. CDR1 and CDR2 from the germline V gene are MNHEY and SVGAGI. CDR3 nucleotides: TGTGCCAGCAGGTCCGATGGACAGGGGGACACTGAAGCTTTCTTT. This codes for CASRSDGQGDTEAFF.

The chain couples TRBV23-1 to TRBJ2-7, with 8 nucleotides matching TRBD1. TRBV23-1 is marked as an open reading frame, function uncertain. This CDR3 comprises 15 residues. V dropped 2 bases and J dropped 1; count of bases not matched to a gene: 4. In DNA, the CDR3 is TGCGCCAGCAGTCAAGACAGGGGAAGTTCCTACGAGCAGTACTTC. It codes for CASSQDRGSSYEQYF.

The chain is built from TRBV11-2 and TRBJ2-1, with 12 bases that match TRBD2. The CDR3 covers 17 residues. Germline V gene data show CDR1 as SGHAT and CDR2 as FQNNGV. Trimming cost V 5 bases and J 7 bases; bases outside gene matches: 12. This chain's CDR3 is CASSTNLAGGRANEQFF. CDR3 in DNA: TGTGCCAGCAGCACGAACCTAGCGGGAGGGCGAGCGAATGAGCAGTTCTTC.

This clone has a single count. V is TRBV4-1 and J is TRBJ1-5, with a tentative D call TRBD1 (6 bases). V was clipped by 0 bases and J by 4 bases, with 16 bases between them. This CDR3 has 17 residues. Germline CDR1 and CDR2: MGHRA and YSYEKL. CDR3 sequence: CASSQEGAGAFNQPQHF. The CDR3 DNA sequence: TGCGCCAGCAGCCAAGAGGGGGCAGGGGCCTTTAATCAGCCCCAGCATTTT.

The V gene is TRBV28, the J gene TRBJ1-2; 8 bases are shared with TRBD1. The CDR3 is made up of 18 amino acids. The J segment lost 1 base and the V segment lost 6 bases, leaving 16 bases of the junction unmatched. Germline V CDR1 and CDR2: MDHEN, SYDVKM. CDR3 loop: CASRGLHWTGISNYGYTF. Here the CDR3 DNA reads TGTGCCAGCAGAGGTCTACACTGGACAGGGATCAGTAACTATGGCTACACCTTC.

This clone was picked up one time. The V and J genes are TRBV28 and TRBJ1-5, with no clear D. Germline CDR1 reads MDHEN; CDR2 reads SYDVKM. This CDR3 contains 14 residues. V lost 7 bases and J 2 bases, leaving 12 bases between the germline ends. CDR3 sequence (DNA): TGTGCCAGCAAACGGGAAAGCGGCAATCAGCCCCAGCATTTT. Translated: CASKRESGNQPQHF. Full variable domain (outside the CDR3, taken from reference TRBV28 and TRBJ1-5): DVKVTQSSRYLVKRTGEKVFLECVQDMDHENMFWYRQDPGLGLRLIYFSYDVKMKEKGDIPEGYSVSREKKERFSLILESASTNQTSMYLCASKRESGNQPQHFGDGTRLSIL.

The chain recombines TRBV9 with TRBJ2-2, with D perhaps TRBD2 (6 bases). V dropped 2 bases and J dropped 0 bases, with 17 bases sitting between them. In germline, CDR1 is SGDLS, CDR2 YYNGEE. The CDR3 sequence is 18 residues long. CDR3 nucleotide sequence: TGTGCCAGCAGCGTGAGGGAGATTGGCGGGGCGAACACCGGGGAGCTGTTTTTT. It yields the protein CASSVREIGGANTGELFF.

V is TRBV2 and J is TRBJ2-1; maybe TRBD2 (5 bases). Trimming removed 11 bases at V and 3 bases at J, with 17 bases between. The CDR3 has 14 residues. The germline gives CDR1 SNHLY, CDR2 FYNNEI. CDR3 sequence reads: CALARGLYYNEQFF. Written as DNA, the CDR3 is TGTGCCTTAGCTCGGGGTCTCTACTACAATGAGCAGTTCTTC. The full variable domain, completed using reference TRBV2 and TRBJ2-1, is EPEVTQTPSHQVTQMGQEVILRCVPISNHLYFYWYRQILGQKVEFLVSFYNNEISEKSEIFDDQFSVERPDGSNFTLKIRSTKLEDSAMYFCALARGLYYNEQFFGPGTRLTVL.

V usage is TRBV4-2 and J usage is TRBJ2-3, with 8 bases lining up with TRBD1. The CDR3 runs 16 residues. CDR1 and CDR2 from the germline V gene are LGHNA and YNFKEQ. V lost 3 bases and J lost 2; bases outside the gene matches: 7. CDR3 sequence (DNA): TGTGCCAGCAGCCAGGAACAGGGGGTGCTCACAGATACGCAGTATTTT. Residues: CASSQEQGVLTDTQYF.

This chain links TRBV6-5 with TRBJ2-3; weak D call: TRBD2 (6 bases). CDR1 is MNHEY, CDR2 SVGAGI, per germline. The CDR3 consists of 12 residues. The V end was cut by 6 bases, the J end by 9 bases, with 13 bases between. The CDR3 DNA sequence: TGTGCCAGCAGCCGATCTGGGGGGACGCAGTATTTT. This encodes CASSRSGGTQYF.

The chain uses TRBV7-2 and TRBJ2-1; weak D call: TRBD2 (5 bases). The CDR3 length is 15 residues. CDR1 SGHTA and CDR2 FQGNSA come from the germline V gene. The V gene lost 3 bases and the J gene lost 5 bases, with 14 bases spanning the gap. The CDR3 region is CASSFRGMVNNEQFF. The DNA for the CDR3 is TGTGCCAGCAGCTTTCGAGGGATGGTCAACAATGAGCAGTTCTTC.

The chain combines TRBV27 with TRBJ2-3, with a possible D match to TRBD2 (5 bases). The ends were cut back, 5 bases at V and 2 bases at J, with 14 bases in the middle. Germline V gene data show CDR1 as MNHEY and CDR2 as SMNVEV (reference sequence). The CDR3 totals 15 residues. DNA of the CDR3: TGTGCCAGCAGTCTAGGACTGAAAAACACAGATACGCAGTATTTT. This gives the protein CASSLGLKNTDTQYF.

V usage is TRBV11-2 and J usage is TRBJ1-1; no clear D. The V gene's germline CDR1 is SGHAT and CDR2 FQNNGV. Trimming removed 1 base at V and 7 bases at J, with 7 bases between. The CDR3 length is 12 residues. The CDR3 here is CASSLGGDEAFF. The DNA for the CDR3 is TGTGCCAGCAGCTTAGGAGGAGATGAAGCTTTCTTT.

The genes are TRBV10-3 and TRBJ1-3; D uncertain. Germline CDR1 reads ENHRY; CDR2 reads SYGVKD. V was trimmed by 3 bases and J by 3 bases, leaving 6 bases between them. The CDR3 is 13 residues long. Here the CDR3 reads CAISDGLGNTIYF. CDR3 nucleotides: TGTGCCATCAGTGACGGACTTGGAAACACCATATATTTT.

Concerning this clone itself: One end of the junction is discordant with germline, which a read error may explain. The chain joins TRBV5-6 to TRBJ2-7; D gene unclear. This CDR3 contains 13 residues. Looked up from germline, CDR1 is SGHDT and CDR2 is YYEEEE. The CDR3 sequence: CASRLGVFYEQYF. CDR3 sequence (DNA): TGTGCCAGCCGCTTGGGCGTCTTCTACGAGCAGTACTTC.